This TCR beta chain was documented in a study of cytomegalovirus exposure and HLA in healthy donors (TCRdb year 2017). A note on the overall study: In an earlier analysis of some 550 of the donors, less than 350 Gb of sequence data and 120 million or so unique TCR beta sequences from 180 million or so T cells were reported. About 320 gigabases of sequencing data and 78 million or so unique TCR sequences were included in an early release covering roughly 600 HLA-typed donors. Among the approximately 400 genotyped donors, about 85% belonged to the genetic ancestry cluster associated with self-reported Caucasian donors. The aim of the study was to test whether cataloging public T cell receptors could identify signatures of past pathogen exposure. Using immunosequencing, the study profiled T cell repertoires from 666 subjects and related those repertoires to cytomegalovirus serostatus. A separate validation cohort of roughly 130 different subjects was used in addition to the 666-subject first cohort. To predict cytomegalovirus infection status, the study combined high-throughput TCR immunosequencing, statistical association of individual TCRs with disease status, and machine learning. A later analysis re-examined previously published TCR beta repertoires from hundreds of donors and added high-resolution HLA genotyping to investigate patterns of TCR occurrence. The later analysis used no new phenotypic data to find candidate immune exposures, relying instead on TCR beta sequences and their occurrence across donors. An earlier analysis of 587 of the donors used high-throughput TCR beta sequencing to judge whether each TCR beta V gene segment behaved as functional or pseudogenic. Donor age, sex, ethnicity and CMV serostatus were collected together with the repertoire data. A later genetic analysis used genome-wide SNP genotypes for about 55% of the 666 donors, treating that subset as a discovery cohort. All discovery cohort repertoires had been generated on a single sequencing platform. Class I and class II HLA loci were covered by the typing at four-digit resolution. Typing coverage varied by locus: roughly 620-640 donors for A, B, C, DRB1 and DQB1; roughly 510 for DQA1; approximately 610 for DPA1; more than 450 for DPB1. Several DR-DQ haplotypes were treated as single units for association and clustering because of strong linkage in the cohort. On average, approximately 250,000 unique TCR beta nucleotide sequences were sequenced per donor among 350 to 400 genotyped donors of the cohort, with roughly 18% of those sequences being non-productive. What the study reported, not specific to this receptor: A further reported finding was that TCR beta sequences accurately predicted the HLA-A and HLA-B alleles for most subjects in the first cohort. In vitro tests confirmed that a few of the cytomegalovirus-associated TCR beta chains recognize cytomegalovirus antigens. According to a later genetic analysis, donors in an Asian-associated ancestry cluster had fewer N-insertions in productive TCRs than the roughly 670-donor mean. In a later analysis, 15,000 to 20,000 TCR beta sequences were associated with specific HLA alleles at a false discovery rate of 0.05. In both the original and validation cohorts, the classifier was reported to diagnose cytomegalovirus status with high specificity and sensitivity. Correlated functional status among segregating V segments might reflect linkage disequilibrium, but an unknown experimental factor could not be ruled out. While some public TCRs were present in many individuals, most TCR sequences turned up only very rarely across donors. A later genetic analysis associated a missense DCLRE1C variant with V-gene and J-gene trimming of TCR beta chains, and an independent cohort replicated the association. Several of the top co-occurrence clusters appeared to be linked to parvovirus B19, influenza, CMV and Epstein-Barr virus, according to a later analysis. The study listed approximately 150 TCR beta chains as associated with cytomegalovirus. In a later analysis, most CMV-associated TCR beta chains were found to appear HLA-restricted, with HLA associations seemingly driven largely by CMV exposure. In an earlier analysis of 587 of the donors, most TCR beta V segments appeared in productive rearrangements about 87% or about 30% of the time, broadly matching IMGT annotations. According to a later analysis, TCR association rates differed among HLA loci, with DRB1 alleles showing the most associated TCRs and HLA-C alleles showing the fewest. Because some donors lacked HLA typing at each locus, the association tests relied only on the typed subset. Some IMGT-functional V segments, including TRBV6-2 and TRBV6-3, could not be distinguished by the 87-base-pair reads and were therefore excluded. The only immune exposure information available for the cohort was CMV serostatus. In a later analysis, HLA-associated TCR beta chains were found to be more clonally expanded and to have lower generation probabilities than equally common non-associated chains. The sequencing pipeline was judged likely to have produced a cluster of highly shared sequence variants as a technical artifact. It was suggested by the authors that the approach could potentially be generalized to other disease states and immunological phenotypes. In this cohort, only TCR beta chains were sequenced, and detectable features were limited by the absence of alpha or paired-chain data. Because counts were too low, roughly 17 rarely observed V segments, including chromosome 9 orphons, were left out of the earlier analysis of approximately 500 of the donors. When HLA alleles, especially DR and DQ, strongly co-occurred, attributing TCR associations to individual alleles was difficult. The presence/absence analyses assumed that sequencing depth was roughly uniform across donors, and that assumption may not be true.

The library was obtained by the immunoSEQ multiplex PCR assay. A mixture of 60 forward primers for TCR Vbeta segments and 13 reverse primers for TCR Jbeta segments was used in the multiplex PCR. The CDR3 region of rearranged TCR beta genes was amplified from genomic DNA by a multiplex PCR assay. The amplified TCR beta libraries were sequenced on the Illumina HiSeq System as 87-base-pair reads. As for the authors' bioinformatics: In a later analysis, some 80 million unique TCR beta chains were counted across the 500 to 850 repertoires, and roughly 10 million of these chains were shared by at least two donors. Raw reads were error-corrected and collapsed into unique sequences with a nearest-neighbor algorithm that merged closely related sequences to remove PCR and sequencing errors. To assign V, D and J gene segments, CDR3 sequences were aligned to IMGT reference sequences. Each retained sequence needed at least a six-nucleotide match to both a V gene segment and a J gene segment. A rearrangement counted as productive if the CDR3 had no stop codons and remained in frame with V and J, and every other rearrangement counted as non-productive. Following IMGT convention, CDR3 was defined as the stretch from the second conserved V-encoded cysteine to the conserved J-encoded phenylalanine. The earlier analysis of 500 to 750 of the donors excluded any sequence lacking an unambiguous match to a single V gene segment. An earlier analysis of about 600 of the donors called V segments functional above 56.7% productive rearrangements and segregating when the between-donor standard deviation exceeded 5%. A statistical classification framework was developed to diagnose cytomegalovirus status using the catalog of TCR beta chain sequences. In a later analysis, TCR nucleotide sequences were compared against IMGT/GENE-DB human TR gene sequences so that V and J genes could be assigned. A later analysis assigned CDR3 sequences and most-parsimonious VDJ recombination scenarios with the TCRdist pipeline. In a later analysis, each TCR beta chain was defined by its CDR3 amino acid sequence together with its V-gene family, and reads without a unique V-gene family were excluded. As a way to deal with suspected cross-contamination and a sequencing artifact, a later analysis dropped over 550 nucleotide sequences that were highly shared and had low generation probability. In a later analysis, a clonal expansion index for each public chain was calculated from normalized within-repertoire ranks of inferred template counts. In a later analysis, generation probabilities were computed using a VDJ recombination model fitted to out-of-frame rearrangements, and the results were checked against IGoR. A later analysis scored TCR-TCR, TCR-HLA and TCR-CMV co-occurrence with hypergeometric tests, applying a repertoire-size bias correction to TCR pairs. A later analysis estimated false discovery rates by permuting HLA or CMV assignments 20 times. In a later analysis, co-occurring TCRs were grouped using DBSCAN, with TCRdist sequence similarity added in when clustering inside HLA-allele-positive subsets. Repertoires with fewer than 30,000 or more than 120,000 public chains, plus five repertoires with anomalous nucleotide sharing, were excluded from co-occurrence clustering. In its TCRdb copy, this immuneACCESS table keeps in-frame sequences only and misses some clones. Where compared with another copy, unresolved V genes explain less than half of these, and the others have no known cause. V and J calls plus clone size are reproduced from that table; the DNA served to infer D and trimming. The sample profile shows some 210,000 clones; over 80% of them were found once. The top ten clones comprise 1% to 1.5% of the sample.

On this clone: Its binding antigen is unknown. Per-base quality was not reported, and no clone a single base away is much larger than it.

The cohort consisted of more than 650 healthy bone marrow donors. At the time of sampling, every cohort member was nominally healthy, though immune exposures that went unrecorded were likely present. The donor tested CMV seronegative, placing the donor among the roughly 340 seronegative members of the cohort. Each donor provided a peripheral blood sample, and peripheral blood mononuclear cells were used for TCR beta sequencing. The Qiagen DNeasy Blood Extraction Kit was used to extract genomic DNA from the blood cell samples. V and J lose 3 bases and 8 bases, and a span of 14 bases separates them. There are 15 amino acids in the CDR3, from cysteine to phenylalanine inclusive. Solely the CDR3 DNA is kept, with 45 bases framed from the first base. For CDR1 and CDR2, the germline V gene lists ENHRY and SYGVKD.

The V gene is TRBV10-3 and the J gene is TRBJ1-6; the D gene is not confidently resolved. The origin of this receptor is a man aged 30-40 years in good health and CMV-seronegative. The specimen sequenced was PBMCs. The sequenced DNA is TGTGCCATCAGTGAACCGCCTATTTCGGATTCACCCCTCCACTTT. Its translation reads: CAISEPPISDSPLHF.